This T cell receptor beta chain appears in the sequencing data of a study of blood T cell repertoires in COVID-19. Overall study context: Acute and convalescent COVID-19 samples came from the United States, Italy and Spain. PBMCs, B-cell-depleted T cells, or T cells were the source of the cDNA or gDNA that made up the material.

The CDR3 sequence is 16 residues long. V dropped 4 bases and J dropped 4; count of bases not matched to a gene: 5. In germline, CDR1 is MDHEN, CDR2 SYDVKM. Per the original methods: Reference gene primer amplification yielded estimated nucleated cell counts. Only in-frame clones appear in the TCRdb table, and some are missing; sequencing was by immunoSEQ multiplex PCR. The DNA was the basis for D and trimming; V, J and clone size are from that table. The sample includes approximately 50,000 clones, more than 90% of them seen just once. Sequenced input: peripheral blood. The V and J genes are TRBV28 and TRBJ2-3, with TRBD2 matching 13 bases. The source of this sequence is a human donor in a cohort sampled during active COVID-19. The DNA of the CDR3 is TGTGCCAGCAGTTCACGACTAGCGGGAGGTTCAGATACGCAGTATTTT. This codes for CASSSRLAGGSDTQYF.